Presented here are 8 T cell receptor beta chains from one specimen sequenced in a study of identical twins. TCRdb passed the 5' RACE reads through MiXCR, listing each CDR3 protein once. The data hold roughly 1,500,000 distinct CDR3 sequences, with less than 40% observed a single time. The sequenced sample consisted of cord blood. These receptors were taken from a newborn girl in good health.

The chain carries TRBV7-2 and TRBJ1-5; no firm D call. This CDR3 is built from 16 residues. Trimming stripped 5 bases from V and 2 bases from J, with 16 bases between. Germline V CDR1 and CDR2: SGHTA, FQGNSA. CDR3 DNA: TGTGCCAGCAGCGAAGGTACAGTAGCGGGCAATCAGCCCCAGCATTTT. Encoded protein: CASSEGTVAGNQPQHF.

This clonotype appeared a few times. This chain uses TRBV20-1 with TRBJ1-1; a possible D gene is TRBD1 (5 bases). The CDR3 is made up of 14 amino acids. Per germline, CDR1 DFQATT and CDR2 SNEGSKA (reference sequence). Trimming pared 2 bases from V and 5 bases from J, leaving 15 bases between. As DNA, the CDR3 is TGCAGTGCTAGAAGGGAGGGGATGGGAACTGAAGCTTTCTTT. It is translated as CSARREGMGTEAFF.

This clonotype showed up just once. The chain links TRBV25-1 to TRBJ2-4; perhaps TRBD2 as D (6 bases). CDR3 size: 14 residues. Trimming pared 4 bases from V and 2 bases from J, leaving 9 bases between. Germline loops: CDR1 MGHDK, CDR2 SYGVNS. CDR3 amino acids: CASSVGGTKNIQYF. CDR3 bases: TGTGCCAGCAGTGTGGGGGGAACCAAAAACATTCAGTACTTC. The whole variable domain, remainder taken from reference TRBV25-1 and TRBJ2-4, is EADIYQTPRYLVIGTGKKITLECSQTMGHDKMYWYQQDPGMELHLIHYSYGVNSTEKGDLSSESTVSRIRTEHFPLTLESARPSHTSQYLCASSVGGTKNIQYFGAGTRLSVL.

In this sample, this clonotype turned up a few times. CDR3 in amino acids: CATGTTSGADTQYF. Here the CDR3 DNA reads TGCGCCACCGGCACGACTAGCGGGGCAGATACGCAGTATTTT. V gene TRBV5-1 combines with J gene TRBJ2-3; 11 bases line up with TRBD2. The J segment lost 4 bases and the V segment lost 9 bases, leaving 7 bases of the junction unmatched. The CDR3 length is 14 residues. Germline CDR1 and CDR2: SGHRS and YFSETQ.

The chain joins TRBV5-1 to TRBJ2-3, with TRBD1 matching over 8 bases. CDR1 is SGHRS and CDR2 is YFSETQ in the germline V gene. This CDR3 is 16 amino acids long. The V gene end was trimmed by 4 bases and the J gene end by 3 bases; junction bases not matched to a gene: 10. CDR3 DNA: TGCGCCAGCAGCCCCGGACAGGGAGGCGGGACAGATACGCAGTATTTT. Encoded protein: CASSPGQGGGTDTQYF. Full variable domain (rest looked up from reference TRBV5-1 and TRBJ2-3): KAGVTQTPRYLIKTRGQQVTLSCSPISGHRSVSWYQQTPGQGLQFLFEYFSETQRNKGNFPGRFSGRQFSNSRSEMNVSTLELGDSALYLCASSPGQGGGTDTQYFGPGTRLTVL.

This clonotype occurred a few times. V is TRBV12-3 or TRBV12-4 and J is TRBJ1-5; TRBD1 might be the D (5 bases). The CDR3 has 15 amino acids. Between the trimmed V and J ends, which lost 4 bases and 3 bases, there was a span of 13 bases. In DNA, the CDR3 is TGTGCCAGCAGTTCCGGGACCCTGGCCAATCAGCCCCAGCATTTT. Residues: CASSSGTLANQPQHF.

This clonotype showed up just a few times. This rearrangement joins TRBV20-1 to TRBJ2-1, with TRBD2 matching 13 bases. The CDR3 runs 20 residues. Germline V gives CDR1 DFQATT, CDR2 SNEGSKA (reference sequence). V lost 1 base and J lost 3; bases outside the gene matches: 15. CDR3 nucleotides: TGCAGTGCTAGAGCTGGACTAGCGGGGGTTACGGGCTCCCTCTACAATGAGCAGTTCTTC. Protein sequence: CSARAGLAGVTGSLYNEQFF.

Only a few counts were recorded for this clonotype. The rearrangement joins TRBV6-4 to TRBJ2-1; D is possibly TRBD2 (5 bases). This CDR3 contains 16 residues. V was shortened by 2 bases and J by 1 base, with 12 bases between the two germline ends. The germline V gene encodes CDR1 MRHNA and CDR2 SNTAGT. The DNA for the CDR3 is TGTGCCAGCAGTGACGTCGGGGTTAGGTCCTACAATGAGCAGTTCTTC. Translation gives CASSDVGVRSYNEQFF.